This T cell receptor (beta chain) is drawn from a study of CD8+CD57+ T cells in acquired aplastic anemia. Across the whole study: Each DNA sample taken from sorted CD4+ and CD8+ cells came to about 3 ug on average. Average CD4+ read depth in healthy donors was around 10 million reads.

From germline, CDR1 is MNHNS and CDR2 SASEGT. Trimming shortened V by 8 bases and J by 4 bases, and 23 bases separated the two germline ends. The CDR3 runs 17 residues. Both TCR beta VDJ combination and CDR3 sequence profiling were carried out. Genomic DNA was the template for this profiling. TCRdb fed the reads into MiXCR, producing one record per CDR3 protein. Of some 180,000 distinct CDR3 sequences in the sample, under 55% are singletons; the top ten hold about 2.9%. For this clonotype: Antigen specificity is unknown.

Study-level points and caveats: For CD8+ Simpson's diversity, patients and controls showed no significant difference. There were approximately 27 CD8+ CDR3 sequences that occurred in both patients and controls.

The sequenced material came from sorted CD4+, CD8+, or CD8+CD57+ T cells (not recorded which) from PBMCs. The genes are TRBV6-1 and TRBJ2-2; possible D gene TRBD1, 7 bases. This receptor was obtained from a human donor in good health. The CDR3: CASSGQGGHPGTGELFF. DNA of the CDR3: TGTGCCAGCTCCGGGCAGGGGGGCCACCCGGGCACCGGGGAGCTGTTTTTT.